The 12 T cell receptor beta chains presented below share a single source sample, sequenced in a study of vaccination and CD4 T cells after COVID-19. The antigens of these receptors remain unknown. The sample's treatment: approximately 10-day PBMC culture with coronavirus spike peptide pools or control peptides (ViraFEST assay). The unexposed donor gave CD4+ T cells before the COVID-19 pandemic (2011-2018). Researchers used the Oncomine TCR Beta short-read assay to sequence DNA from cultured CD4+ T cells. Genomic DNA was taken out of cultured CD4+ T cells by extraction. TCRdb reanalysed the PCR reads using MiXCR and keeps one entry per CDR3 protein. The table lists about 7,800 distinct CDR3 sequences, 41% of them singletons. The sequenced material came from CD4+ T cells from blood, cultured in vitro. All receptors derive from a human donor in good health.

The chain is built from TRBV25-1 and TRBJ2-1; D unclear. The CDR3 contains 14 residues. Germline V lookup: CDR1 MGHDK, CDR2 SYGVNS. The V end lost 3 bases, the J end lost 6 bases, and 12 bases lay between the germline ends. CDR3 sequence: CASSDWTNGNEQFF. Here the CDR3 DNA reads TGTGCCAGCAGTGACTGGACCAACGGCAATGAGCAGTTCTTC.

J is TRBJ1-1 and V is TRBV20-1; 7 nucleotides line up with TRBD1. The CDR3 sequence is 14 residues long. Germline V gene sequence: CDR1 DFQATT, CDR2 SNEGSKA (reference sequence). V lost 6 bases and J lost 4; bases outside the gene matches: 11. In DNA, the CDR3 is TGCAGTGCATCGGACAGGAGGGGGTTCACTGAAGCTTTCTTT. As protein: CSASDRRGFTEAFF.

This clonotype was observed a few times. This sequence joins TRBV19 and TRBJ2-2, with a tentative D call TRBD1 (6 bases). The CDR3 length is 14 residues. Germline CDR1 is LNHDA and CDR2 is SQIVND (reference sequence). V was pared by 3 bases and J by 4 bases, with 9 bases between. For the CDR3, the DNA is TGTGCCAGTAGTATCCGAGGGGGCACCGGGGAGCTGTTTTTT. Translated: CASSIRGGTGELFF.

This clonotype came up a few times. The chain links TRBV27 to TRBJ1-2; the D is unclear. Looked up from germline, CDR1 is MNHEY and CDR2 is SMNVEV (reference sequence). This CDR3 is 12 amino acids long. V lost 6 bases and J 4 bases, leaving 9 bases between the germline ends. The DNA for the CDR3 is TGTGCCAGCAGGGGTTCGGGCTATGGCTACACCTTC. Its translation: CASRGSGYGYTF.

The gene calls are TRBV7-2 and TRBJ2-5; D unclear. The germline CDR1 and CDR2 sequences are SGHTA and FQGNSA. V gave up 5 bases and J gave up 0 bases, with 19 bases separating them. This CDR3 is 17 amino acids long. The CDR3 sequence: CASSPSRLGWDQETQYF. For the CDR3, the DNA is TGTGCCAGCAGCCCCTCTCGTCTGGGTTGGGACCAAGAGACCCAGTACTTC.

The chain uses TRBV28 and TRBJ1-1; no reliable D call. V gave up 1 base and J gave up 2 bases, with 11 bases separating them. The CDR3 has 15 amino acids. Germline V CDR1 and CDR2: MDHEN, SYDVKM. In DNA, the CDR3 is TGTGCCAGCAGTTTATATATTAGGGCCAACACTGAAGCTTTCTTT. Protein sequence: CASSLYIRANTEAFF.

The rearrangement joins TRBV12-3 or TRBV12-4 to TRBJ2-1; tentatively, D is TRBD2 (6 bases). V was trimmed by 2 bases and J by 6 bases, leaving 14 bases between them. There are 15 residues in the CDR3. The CDR3 region is CASSLSSGGANEQFF. CDR3 sequence (DNA): TGTGCCAGCAGTTTATCGAGCGGAGGGGCCAATGAGCAGTTCTTC.

This chain joins TRBV6-5 and TRBJ2-7; D tentatively fits TRBD1 or TRBD2 (5 bases each). CDR3 length equals 14 residues. Trimming took off 4 bases at V and 4 bases at J, with 14 bases between the two ends. CDR1 MNHEY and CDR2 SVGAGI come from the germline V gene. CDR3: CASSSGQGVYEQYF. The DNA of the CDR3 is TGTGCCAGCAGTTCGGGGCAGGGAGTATACGAGCAGTACTTC.

This clonotype came up a few times. The CDR3: CASSSLRGPMNTEAFF. The DNA for the CDR3 is TGTGCCAGCAGCTCACTAAGGGGGCCAATGAACACTGAAGCTTTCTTT. The V and J genes are TRBV11-2 and TRBJ1-1; 7 bases fit TRBD1. Germline V gene data show CDR1 as SGHAT and CDR2 as FQNNGV. The CDR3 consists of 16 residues. J lost 0 bases, V lost 4 bases, and 8 bases had no gene match.

This sequence joins TRBV4-2 and TRBJ2-3; 12 nucleotides line up with TRBD2. V lost 0 bases to trimming and J lost 1 base; unmatched junction nucleotides: 5. There are 18 residues in the CDR3. In germline, CDR1 is LGHNA, CDR2 YNFKEQ. CDR3 nucleotide sequence: TGTGCCAGCAGCCAAGAGACTAGCGGGAGAAGGGGCACAGATACGCAGTATTTT. Its translation: CASSQETSGRRGTDTQYF.

CDR3 bases: TGTGCCAGCAGTTACTCGATCAGCCTCGAGCAGTACTTC. It translates to CASSYSISLEQYF. The genes are TRBV6-5 and TRBJ2-7; the D is unclear. Deletions cut 0 bases from V and 6 bases from J, with 9 bases between. The CDR3 is 13 residues long. CDR1 MNHEY and CDR2 SVGAGI come from the germline V gene.

The sample holds a few counts of this clonotype. The chain carries TRBV6-1 and TRBJ1-5; D is unclear. The CDR3 contains 15 residues. Germline loops: CDR1 MNHNS, CDR2 SASEGT. Trimming shortened V by 4 bases and J by 0 bases, and 10 bases separated the two germline ends. The CDR3 DNA reads TGTGCCAGCAGTGCCGAGCAGCCTAGCAATCAGCCCCAGCATTTT. Protein sequence: CASSAEQPSNQPQHF.